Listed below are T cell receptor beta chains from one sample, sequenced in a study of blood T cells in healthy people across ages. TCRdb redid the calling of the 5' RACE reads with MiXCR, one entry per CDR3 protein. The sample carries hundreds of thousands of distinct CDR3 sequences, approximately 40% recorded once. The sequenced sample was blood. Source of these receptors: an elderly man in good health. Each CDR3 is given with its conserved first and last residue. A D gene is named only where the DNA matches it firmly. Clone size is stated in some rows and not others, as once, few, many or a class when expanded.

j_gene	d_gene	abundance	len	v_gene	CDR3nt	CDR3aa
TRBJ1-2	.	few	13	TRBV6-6	TGTGCCAGCAGTGACGGGGGAAACTATGGCTACACCTTC	CASSDGGNYGYTF
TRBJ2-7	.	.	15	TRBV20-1	TGCAGTGCCCCGGGACTCCCACGGTCCCGCAATGAGCAGTACTTC	CSAPGLPRSRNEQYF
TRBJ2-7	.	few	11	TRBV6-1	TGTGCCAGCAGACTCTCCTACGAGCAGTACTTC	CASRLSYEQYF
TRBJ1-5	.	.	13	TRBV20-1	TGCAGTGCTAGTAGAGGAGACAATCAGCCCCAGCATTTT	CSASRGDNQPQHF
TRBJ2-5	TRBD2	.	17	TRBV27	TGTGCCAGCAGTTTTTACTTCGCTAGCGGAACGTCGGGGACCCAGTACTTC	CASSFYFASGTSGTQYF
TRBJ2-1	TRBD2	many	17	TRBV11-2	TGTGCCAGCAGCTTACCTAGCGGGGGGAGCTCCTACAATGAGCAGTTCTTC	CASSLPSGGSSYNEQFF
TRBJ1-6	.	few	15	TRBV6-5	TGTGCCAGCAGTTACTCGACTCGGACAAATTCACCCCTCCACTTT	CASSYSTRTNSPLHF
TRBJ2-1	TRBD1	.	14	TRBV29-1	TGCAGCGTCAGACAGGGGGCCTCCTACAATGAGCAGTTCTTC	CSVRQGASYNEQFF
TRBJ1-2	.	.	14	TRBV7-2	TGTGCCAGCAGCTCCCTCGGGACATCTTATGGCTACACCTTC	CASSSLGTSYGYTF
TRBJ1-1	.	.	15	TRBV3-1	TGTGCCAGCAGCCCCCCCCCGGCGGGGCACACTGAAGCTTTCTTT	CASSPPPAGHTEAFF
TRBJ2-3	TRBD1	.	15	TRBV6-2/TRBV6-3	TGTGCCAGCAGTTACCGACAGGGGCCCACAGATACGCAGTATTTT	CASSYRQGPTDTQYF
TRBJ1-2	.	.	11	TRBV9	TGTGCCAGCAGCCGGGATGATGGCTACACCTTC	CASSRDDGYTF
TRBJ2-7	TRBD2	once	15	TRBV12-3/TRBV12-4	TGTGCCAGCAGAACTAGCGGGGGGAGTATGTACGAGCAGTACTTC	CASRTSGGSMYEQYF
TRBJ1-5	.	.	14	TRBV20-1	TGCAGTGCTAGCCGGGGTAGATTTAATCAGCCCCAGCATTTT	CSASRGRFNQPQHF
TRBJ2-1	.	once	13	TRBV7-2	TGTGCCAGCAGCGACTACCAGGGTGTCCGTCCGTTCTTC	CASSDYQGVRPFF
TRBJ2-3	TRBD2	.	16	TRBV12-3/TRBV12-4	TGTGCCAGCAGTTTAGGAAGCGGGAGTGGCACAGAGACGCAGTATTTT	CASSLGSGSGTETQYF
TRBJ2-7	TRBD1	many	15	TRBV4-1	TGCGCCAGCAGCCGACTGGGACAGCTCACCTACGAGCAGTACTTC	CASSRLGQLTYEQYF
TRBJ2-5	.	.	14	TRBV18	TGTACCAGCAGTTTCCTCGGACGGCAAGAGACCCAGTACTTC	CTSSFLGRQETQYF
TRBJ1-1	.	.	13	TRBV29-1	TGCAGCGCCTTGGACAGCTTGGGGACTGAAGCTTTCTTT	CSALDSLGTEAFF
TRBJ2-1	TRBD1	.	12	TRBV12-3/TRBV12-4	TGTGCCAGCAGATTGACAGGGGATGAGCAGTTCTTC	CASRLTGDEQFF
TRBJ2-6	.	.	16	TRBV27	TGTGCCAGCAGTGGGACGGCCGTATCTGGGGCCAACGTCCTGACTTTC	CASSGTAVSGANVLTF
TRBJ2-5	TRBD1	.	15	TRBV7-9	TGTGCCAGCAGCTTAACCGGGACAGGGGGAAATGAGCAGTACTTC	CASSLTGTGGNEQYF
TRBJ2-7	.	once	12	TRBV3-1	TGTGCCAGCAGCCAAATTCGGGGGACGCAGTACTTC	CASSQIRGTQYF
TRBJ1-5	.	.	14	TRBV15	TGTGCCACCAGCGGAGTGGGGGGGAAACAGCCCCAGCATTTT	CATSGVGGKQPQHF
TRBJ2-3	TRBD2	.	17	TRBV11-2	TGTGCCAGCAGCTTAGATAGGCGGGAGGGCCCAACAGATACGCAGTATTTT	CASSLDRREGPTDTQYF
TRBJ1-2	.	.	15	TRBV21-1	TGTGCCAGCAGCAAAGGGGGACAGGGTACCTATGGCTACACCTTC	CASSKGGQGTYGYTF
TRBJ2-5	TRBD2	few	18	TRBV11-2	TGTGCCAGCAGCCCAAACGGGGCGGGACGAGCGGGAAAAGAGACCCAGTACTTC	CASSPNGAGRAGKETQYF
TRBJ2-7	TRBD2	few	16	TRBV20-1	TGCAGTGCTAGAGACGACAGAAGCGGGAGGGCCCACGAGCAGTACTTC	CSARDDRSGRAHEQYF
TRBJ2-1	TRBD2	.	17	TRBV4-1	TGCGCCAGCAGCCACGATCTAGGGCGGGGGATGGGGGAGACCCAGTTCTTC	CASSHDLGRGMGETQFF
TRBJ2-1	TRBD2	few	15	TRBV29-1	TGCAGCGTTTCCGAACGACTAGCGGGAGAGAATGAGCAGTTCTTC	CSVSERLAGENEQFF
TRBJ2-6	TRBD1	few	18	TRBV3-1	TGTGCCAGCAGCCAACGACAGGGGACCTTCCCTGGGGCCAACGTCCTGACTTTC	CASSQRQGTFPGANVLTF
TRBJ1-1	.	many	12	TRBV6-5	TGTGCCAGCAGTCCAGATTTGGCTGAAGCTTTCTTT	CASSPDLAEAFF
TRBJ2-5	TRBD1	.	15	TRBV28	TGTGCCAGCAGCCCAAACGGACAGGGACAAGAGACCCAGTACTTC	CASSPNGQGQETQYF
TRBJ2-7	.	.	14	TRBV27	TGTGCCAGCAGTCCCTCAGGAGAAATGGGCGAGCAGTACTTC	CASSPSGEMGEQYF
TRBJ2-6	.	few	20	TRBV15	TGTGCCACCAGCAGAGATCTTGGGCACCAAGGGCCGTCGGGGGCCAACGTCCTGACTTTC	CATSRDLGHQGPSGANVLTF
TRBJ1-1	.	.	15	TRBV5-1	TGCGCCAGCAGCTTGGCGGCAGACCGGAACACTGAAGCTTTCTTT	CASSLAADRNTEAFF
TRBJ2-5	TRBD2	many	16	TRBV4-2	TGTGCCAGCAGCCATTCGGGACTAGCGGGGTCAGAGACCCAGTACTTC	CASSHSGLAGSETQYF
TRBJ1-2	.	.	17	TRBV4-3	TGCGCCAGCAGCCAGACCCTAGGACAGAAAAGTCACTATGGCTACACCTTC	CASSQTLGQKSHYGYTF
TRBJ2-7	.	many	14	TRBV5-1	TGCGCCAGCAGCCTCACTGCAGGTTCCTACGAGCAGTACTTC	CASSLTAGSYEQYF
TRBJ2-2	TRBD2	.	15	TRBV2	TGTGCCAGCAGTGAAGCTAGCGGGAGCACCGGGGAGCTGTTTTTT	CASSEASGSTGELFF
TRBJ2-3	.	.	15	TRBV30	TGTGCCTGGAGTACCTCGGGCCTGGGCACAGATACGCAGTATTTT	CAWSTSGLGTDTQYF
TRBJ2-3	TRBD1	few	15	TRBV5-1	TGCGCCAGCAGCTGGGGACAGTCCTACACAGATACGCAGTATTTT	CASSWGQSYTDTQYF
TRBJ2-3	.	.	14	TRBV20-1	TGCAGTGCTAGAGGACATACTAGCACAGATACGCAGTATTTT	CSARGHTSTDTQYF
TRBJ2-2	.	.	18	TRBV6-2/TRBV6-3	TGTGCCAGCAGTTACGCACCTTACGAGCGGTTACACACCGGGGAGCTGTTTTTT	CASSYAPYERLHTGELFF
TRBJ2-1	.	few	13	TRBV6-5	TGTGCCAGCAAGGGTGGGAGTCGTCGTGAGCAGTTCTTC	CASKGGSRREQFF